The TCR beta chain under discussion was sequenced for a study of blood T cell repertoires in COVID-19. Across the whole study: Material from acute and convalescent COVID-19 was sourced from the United States, Italy and Spain. Sources were T cells, B-cell-depleted T cells, or PBMCs; the material itself was cDNA or gDNA.

As processed by the authors: Amplification of reference gene primers provided the estimated nucleated cell counts. Repertoires were generated with immunoSEQ multiplex PCR, while TCRdb's copy carries only in-frame clones and drops some. For V, J and clone size, that table is used; D and trimming come from the DNA. The sample includes about 140,000 clones, around 81% of them seen just once. The V gene lost 4 bases and the J gene lost 1 base, with 15 bases spanning the gap. The CDR3 contains 17 residues. Germline assignment: CDR1 KGHDR and CDR2 SFDVKD. This clone was detected once. This receptor was taken from a human donor in a cohort sampled during active COVID-19. The chain is built from TRBV24-1 and TRBJ2-2; maybe TRBD1 (5 bases). Sample: peripheral blood. The CDR3 bases are TGTGCCACCAGTGAAGGTCTGGGCAGGGAGAACACCGGGGAGCTGTTTTTT. It specifies CATSEGLGRENTGELFF.